This TCR beta chain was identified in a study of early T cells in non-severe SARS-CoV-2 infection. Study-wide background: The input, bulk RNA from unsorted whole blood, was sequenced, and chains were unpaired. General observations from the study: Matching with VDJdb favored anti-spike CD8 responses (missing private and CD4 specificities).

Worth noting for this clonotype: Its antigen is not identified.

Attachment of unique molecular identifiers was made to individual cDNA molecules. TCRdb ran MiXCR on the 5' RACE reads and lists one entry per CDR3 protein. The sample shows approximately 81,000 distinct CDR3 sequences, around 13% of them seen only once. V lost 4 bases and J lost 2; bases outside the gene matches: 4. The germline V gene has CDR1 SGHNT and CDR2 YYREEE (reference sequence). The CDR3 runs 16 residues. The sequence derives from an adult who was a healthcare worker with PCR-confirmed SARS-CoV-2 infection or an uninfected control (not recorded which). The sequenced material came from whole blood. The chain combines TRBV5-4 with TRBJ2-7; 15 nucleotides match TRBD2. In nucleotides, the CDR3 is TGTGCCAGCAGCCCCTGGACTAGCGGGGGGGCCTACGAGCAGTACTTC. Its translation: CASSPWTSGGAYEQYF.